This T cell receptor beta chain was retrieved from a study of shared clonotypes between healthy human individuals. Details on this clone: Its specificity is unknown.

Clones were read by immunoSEQ multiplex PCR, and TCRdb kept only the in-frame ones, dropping some. The sample lists some 1,600,000 clones; around 98% were seen once. V lost 0 bases and J lost 0, with 6 bases in between. The CDR3 is 14 amino acids. CDR1 and CDR2 (germline): GTSNPN, SVGIG (reference sequence). Study-wide findings and caveats: The sharing of 5% to 5.5% of naive CD4 clonotypes was seen across several donors.

The receptor was derived from a man between 25 and 39 years old in good health. The chain uses TRBV30 and TRBJ1-3; no reliable D call. Material for sequencing was naive CD4+ T cells sorted from blood. Subset here: CD45RA+ positively selected. The CDR3, as DNA: TGTGCCTGGAGTGTACTACTCTCTGGAAACACCATATATTTT. Protein sequence: CAWSVLLSGNTIYF.